Included here is one T cell receptor beta chain sequence, with context. Its binding antigen is unknown. Base qualities are missing; no much larger clone stands one base away. Library preparation was by the immunoSEQ multiplex PCR assay. DNA from the cultured and isolated CD4+ T cells underwent TCR beta CDR3 sequencing. For the original study's pipeline: Non-productive TCR sequences were removed, reads were trimmed to the CDR3 region, and CDR3s of at least 7 amino acids were retained. The MANAFEST web app was used to pick out antigen-specific clonotypes by comparing their expansion in peptide wells with that in reference cultures. Positive clones required FDR<0.05 expansion versus reference and all other wells, odds ratio above 5, and frequency above 0.1% in two replicate wells. Clonotypes significantly expanded in SARS-CoV-2 spike wells and in at least one common cold coronavirus spike condition were defined as cross-reactive. Using the stringdist R package, CDR3 similarity was measured by Levenshtein distance, and unrooted trees were constructed with ape in R 3.6.1. TCRdb mirrors the immuneACCESS table, restricted to in-frame sequences. Some clones are absent from its copies; in checked studies, under half trace to an unresolved V gene, and the reason for the others is unknown. V and J calls and clone size are given by that table; D and trimming were obtained from the DNA. In all, the sample holds about 25,000 clones, and roughly four fifths of those were seen once. The biggest ten clones account for around 16% of the sample.

The data stem from a study of vaccination effects on CD4 cells after COVID-19 (dated by TCRdb to between 2021 and 2024). Concerning the study at large: Participants received two doses of either the BNT162b2 or the mRNA-1273 mRNA SARS-CoV-2 vaccine. Pre-vaccine samples were drawn from a couple of convalescent patients 16 days and one week before the first dose, at 142 and 148 days after COVID-19 diagnosis. SARS-CoV-2 spike-specific CD4+ TCR repertoires from before and after mRNA vaccination were compared in COVID-19 convalescent patients and in infection-naive vaccine recipients. The full study included around nine COVID-19 convalescent patients and a few SARS-CoV-2-naive healthy vaccine recipients. The Oncomine TCR Beta short-read assay on an Illumina iSeq 100 was used to sequence cultures from other donors in the study.

The trim is 3 bases for V and 2 bases for J, with a gap of 5 bases between the germline ends. The CDR3 runs 13 amino acids, cysteine and phenylalanine included. Only the CDR3 portion is preserved as DNA: 39 bases, with reading frame beginning at the first base. CDR1 and CDR2 are drawn from the germline V gene: KGHSH, LQKENI. What the work shows at the level of the full study, not this receptor alone: Clones induced by infection and clones induced by vaccination both contracted markedly at late timepoints after vaccination, which fits with T cell responses waning over time. The study was limited by a small number of convalescent patients, and early post-infection timepoints were lacking. In convalescent patients, the post-vaccine spike-reactive repertoire consisted mainly of new vaccine-induced clones, largely distinct from infection-induced clones.

In the ViraFEST assay, PBMC were stimulated with viral peptide pools, and TCR sequencing was then used to find antigen-specific CD4+ T cell clonotypes based on their expansion. After around 10 days of culture, CD4+ T cells were isolated with the EasySep CD4+ T cell isolation kit. Convalescent patients had PCR-confirmed SARS-CoV-2 infection between March and December 2020, before Alpha, Beta and Delta variants emerged in the United States. Approximately 2 million PBMC per well were cultured in IMDM with around 5% human AB serum, 10 IU/ml IL-2 and gentamicin, plus 10 ug/ml peptides. Half of the culture medium was replaced with fresh IL-2-containing medium on days 3 and 7. Each peptide stimulation condition was cultured in triplicate wells unless otherwise noted. Using Ficoll-Paque Plus gradient centrifugation, PBMC were separated from whole blood and then either used fresh or cryopreserved at -140C. The overlapping peptide pools covered the spike proteins of SARS-CoV-2 as well as those of the common cold coronaviruses HCoV-NL63, HCoV-OC43 and HCoV-229E. The QIAamp micro DNA kit was used to extract genomic DNA from the cultured CD4+ T cells.

The TCR comes from a human donor who had a prior SARS-CoV-2 infection. Sequenced material: CD4+ T cells from PBMCs cultured with SARS-CoV-2 spike peptides, taken before COVID-19 vaccination. This specimen's cell subset or site label, per the study, means: SARS-CoV-2 spike overlapping peptide pool stimulation. The chain joins TRBV18 to TRBJ1-5, with no confident D gene call. The CDR3 protein is CASSPDGNQPQHF. The base sequence is TGTGCCAGCTCACCGGACGGCAATCAGCCCCAGCATTTT.